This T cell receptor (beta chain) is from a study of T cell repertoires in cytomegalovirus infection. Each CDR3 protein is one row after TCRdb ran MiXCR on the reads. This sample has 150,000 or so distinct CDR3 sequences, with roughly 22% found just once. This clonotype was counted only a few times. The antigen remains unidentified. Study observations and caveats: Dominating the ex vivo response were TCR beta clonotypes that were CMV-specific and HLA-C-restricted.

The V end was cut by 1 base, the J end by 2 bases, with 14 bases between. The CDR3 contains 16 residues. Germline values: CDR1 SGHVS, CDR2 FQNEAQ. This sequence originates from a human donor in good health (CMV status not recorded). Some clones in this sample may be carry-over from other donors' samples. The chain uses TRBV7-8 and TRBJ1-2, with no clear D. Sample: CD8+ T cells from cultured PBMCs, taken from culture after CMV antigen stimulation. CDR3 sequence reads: CASSLVVVGANYGYTF. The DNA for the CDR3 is TGTGCCAGCAGCTTAGTGGTTGTCGGAGCGAACTATGGCTACACCTTC.